The clone carrying this T cell receptor beta chain was found a few times. No antigen is known for it. The sample comes from a study of response to subunit inactivated influenza vaccine. General study findings and limits: The study's authors posited that every seasonal influenza vaccination enlists few new T cells.

V lost 6 bases to trimming and J lost 7 bases; unmatched junction nucleotides: 11. CDR3 length equals 14 residues. From germline, CDR1 is MNHNS and CDR2 SASEGT. MiXCR, run by TCRdb on the RT-PCR reads, gives a single entry per CDR3 protein. Of hundreds of thousands of distinct CDR3 sequences in the sample, roughly 14% were seen once. The receptor's source is a man aged 45-60 years who received an inactivated influenza vaccine. The rearrangement links TRBV6-1 to TRBJ2-7, with 8 bases that match TRBD1. This sample comprised PBMCs from blood, obtained about 14 days before vaccination. The CDR3 loop reads CASSPQGQAREQYF. The CDR3 bases are TGTGCCAGCAGCCCCCAGGGACAGGCCCGGGAGCAGTACTTC.